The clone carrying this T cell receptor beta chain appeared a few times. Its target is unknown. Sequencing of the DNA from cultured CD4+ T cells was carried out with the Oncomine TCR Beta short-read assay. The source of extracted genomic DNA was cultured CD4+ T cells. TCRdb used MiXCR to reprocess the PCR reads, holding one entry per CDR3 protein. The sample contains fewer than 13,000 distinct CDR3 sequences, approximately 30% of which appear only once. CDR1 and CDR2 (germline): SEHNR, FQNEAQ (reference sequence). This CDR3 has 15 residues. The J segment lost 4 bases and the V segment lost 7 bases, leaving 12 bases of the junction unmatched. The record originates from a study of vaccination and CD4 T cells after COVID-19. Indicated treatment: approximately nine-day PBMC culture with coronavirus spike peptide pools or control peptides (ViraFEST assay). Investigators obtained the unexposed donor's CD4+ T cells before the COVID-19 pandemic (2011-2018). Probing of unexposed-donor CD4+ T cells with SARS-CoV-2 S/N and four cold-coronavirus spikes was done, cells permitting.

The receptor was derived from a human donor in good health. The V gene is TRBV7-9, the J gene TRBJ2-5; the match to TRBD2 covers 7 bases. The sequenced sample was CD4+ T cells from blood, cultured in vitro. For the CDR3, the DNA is TGTGCCAGCATCGCGGGAGCCGGTTCTACAGAGACCCAGTACTTC. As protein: CASIAGAGSTETQYF.